The entry that follows covers one T cell receptor (beta chain) sequence. No antigen is known for it. The data were taken from a study of beta chain features in type 1 diabetes. Study findings and constraints: People with Type 1 diabetes carried modestly yet significantly shorter TCRB CDR3s in all four CD4+ subsets.

Sequenced material consisted of expressed TCRB transcripts (all of the isolated RNA was reverse transcribed). Generated by immunoSEQ multiplex PCR, the TCRdb table keeps only in-frame clones and is missing some. The profile shows about 660,000 clones, about 14% of them singletons. The specimen was naive CD4+ T cells from blood. The sequence was collected from a man aged 18 to 29 with type 1 diabetes.

Here the CDR3 DNA reads TGCGCCAGCAGTCTAGCGGGAAGTGAGCAGTTCTTC. Translation: CASSLAGSEQFF. This chain uses TRBV5-1 with TRBJ2-1, with 9 positions matching TRBD2. V was clipped by 5 bases and J by 9 bases; unmatched bases: 3. Germline lookup yields CDR1 SGHRS and CDR2 YFSETQ. This CDR3 has 12 amino acids.